These T cell receptor beta chains were read from a single sample in a study of CD8+CD57+ T cells in acquired aplastic anemia. TCRdb analysed the reads with MiXCR anew, one entry per CDR3 protein. There are 200,000 or so distinct CDR3 sequences in the sample; approximately 65% occur only once, and about three fifths lies in the top ten. The sequenced material came from sorted CD4+, CD8+, or CD8+CD57+ T cells (not recorded which) from PBMCs. The receptors shown here come from a human donor with aplastic anemia. Both conserved end residues are part of each CDR3. Some rows have no size entry. The others give once, few or many, or a class for an expanded clone.

-	TRBJ2-5	TRBV7-9	CASSSGTGQETQYF
-	TRBJ2-3	TRBV7-8	CASSFSGGPADTQYF
once	TRBJ2-1	TRBV9	CASSAYWAYNEQFF
-	TRBJ1-6	TRBV5-1	CASSEGTDNSPLHF
-	TRBJ1-2	TRBV12-3/TRBV12-4	CASSLSGGGQFNYGYTF
-	TRBJ2-5	TRBV14	CASSQTGGRETQYF
-	TRBJ1-2	TRBV20-1	CSARGGTKPDGYTF
few	TRBJ1-6	TRBV19	CASRITGSPLHF
-	TRBJ2-2	TRBV9	CASSVGMGGLCNEQFFGELFF
many	TRBJ2-3	TRBV7-9	CASSRTGVFGTDTQYF
medium-sized	TRBJ2-3	TRBV13	CASSPAGRITDTQYF
-	TRBJ2-7	TRBV2	CASSVWGQTYEQYF
-	TRBJ2-1	TRBV7-9	CASSRDPGQGVDEQFF
-	TRBJ1-5	TRBV9	CASSSGTSDQPQHF
-	TRBJ1-2	TRBV29-1	CSVDSGMGGYTF
few	TRBJ2-5	TRBV24-1	CATSDLDQETQYF
-	TRBJ1-2	TRBV19	CASSMGYDRGLSGYTF
few	TRBJ2-2	TRBV9	CASSEQVTGELFF
-	TRBJ2-3	TRBV29-1	CSVELYRGTQYF
-	TRBJ1-5	TRBV19	CASSGGESYEQPQHF
once	TRBJ2-7	TRBV9	CASSVGGAQNTYEQYF
few	TRBJ2-7	TRBV5-1	CASSPLSGRLSVEQYF